This T cell receptor beta chain was recorded in a study of neoadjuvant anti-PD-1 for oral cavity cancer. Study-level background: Patients without progression received a fourth nivolumab dose around day 43, then surgical resection on days 50-56. Study results and caveats: Higher pretreatment Treg/Th17 ratios tracked higher pretreatment blood clonality.

Repertoires were generated with immunoSEQ multiplex PCR, while TCRdb's copy carries only in-frame clones and drops some. Here the sample spans 9,500 to 15,000 clones, about two thirds being singletons. Comment on this clone: The antigen is not known.

The CDR3 covers 14 residues. Germline CDR1 is MGHRA and CDR2 is YSYEKL. Trimming left V 6 bases short and J 1 base short, with 11 bases between. Described time point: after neoadjuvant nivolumab, at surgical resection. The chain is built from TRBV4-1 and TRBJ2-3; D gene ambiguous. Material: PBMCs, obtained after nivolumab (anti-PD-1) treatment. This receptor was identified in a person between 40 and 85 years old with oral cavity squamous cell carcinoma. CDR3 bases: TGCGCCAGCAGAGATTTTAAGGGCACAGATACGCAGTATTTT. This sequence encodes CASRDFKGTDTQYF.